One and the same sample provided the 24 T cell receptor beta chains below, sequenced in a study of shared clonotypes between healthy human individuals (TCRdb year 2020). Libraries came from the immunoSEQ multiplex PCR assay. TCRdb limited this immuneACCESS table to in-frame rearrangements with V and J called. A share of clones is missing; checked studies link under half to unresolved V genes, and the rest is unexplained. Recorded for this sample are roughly 2.2 million clones; more than 85% of them occurred a single time. Of the sample, 0.35% to 0.45% falls within the top ten clones. The material sequenced was naive CD4+ T cells from PBMCs. The meaning of the sample's cell subset or site label: CD45RA+ positively selected. The receptors come from a young man in good health. Some clones in this sample may be carry-over from other donors' samples.

This chain uses TRBV6-4 with TRBJ2-1, with a weak D call TRBD2 (7 bases). Between the trimmed V and J ends, which lost 11 bases and 3 bases, there was a span of 20 bases. The CDR3 sequence is 15 residues long. From germline, CDR1 is MRHNA and CDR2 SNTAGT. DNA for the CDR3: TGTGCCGCCCAGGGGCGGGAGTGTTTCTACAATGAGCAGTTCTTC. Residues: CAAQGRECFYNEQFF.

The V call is TRBV18, the J call TRBJ1-2, with TRBD1 as a possible D gene (5 bases). Germline CDR1 KGHSH, CDR2 LQKENI. The V and J ends lost 3 bases and 4 bases respectively, with 12 bases between them. There are 14 residues in the CDR3. The CDR3 region is CASSPTDSSYGYTF. DNA for the CDR3: TGTGCCAGCTCACCCACCGACAGTAGCTATGGCTACACCTTC.

V is TRBV5-8 and J is TRBJ2-3; the D is unclear. There are 17 residues in the CDR3. Trimming cost V 6 bases and J 0 bases, with 20 bases left between them. Germline V gene sequence: CDR1 SGHTS, CDR2 YDEGEE. The CDR3 protein is CASNRPEYSPSTDTQYF. The CDR3 DNA sequence: TGTGCCAGCAACAGACCTGAGTACAGCCCTAGCACAGATACGCAGTATTTT.

J is TRBJ1-2 and V is TRBV18; 8 bases map to TRBD1. The CDR3 runs to 13 residues. The V gene's germline CDR1 is KGHSH and CDR2 LQKENI. J was trimmed by 4 bases and V by 4 bases; bases with no gene match: 2. CDR3 in amino acids: CASSQGQVYGYTF. The DNA of the CDR3 is TGTGCCAGCTCACAGGGACAGGTCTATGGCTACACCTTC.

The chain is built from TRBV10-3 and TRBJ2-1; tentatively, D is TRBD1 or TRBD2 (5 bases each). V shed 3 bases and J shed 6 bases, with 15 bases lying between them. CDR3 length equals 15 residues. Germline lookup yields CDR1 ENHRY and CDR2 SYGVKD. The CDR3 loop is CAISDSREGVNEQFF. The CDR3 bases are TGTGCCATCAGTGATTCTCGGGAAGGGGTCAATGAGCAGTTCTTC.

The chain links TRBV6-1 to TRBJ2-7; 9 nucleotides match TRBD1. Trimming at V came to 7 bases and at J to 4 bases, leaving 8 bases not matched to a gene. CDR1 is MNHNS, CDR2 SASEGT, per germline. This CDR3 has 14 residues. The CDR3 here is CASNPGQGLYEQYF. The DNA for the CDR3 is TGTGCCAGCAATCCGGGACAGGGTCTGTACGAGCAGTACTTC.

The chain joins TRBV5-6 to TRBJ2-1, with TRBD2 matching over 10 bases. CDR3 size: 16 residues. With V trimmed by 4 bases and J by 0 bases, 4 bases remained unmatched. The germline V gene has CDR1 SGHDT and CDR2 YYEEEE. The CDR3 is CASSLLAGASYNEQFF. CDR3 DNA sequence: TGTGCCAGCAGCCTTCTAGCGGGAGCCTCCTACAATGAGCAGTTCTTC. The complete variable domain, with remaining parts taken from reference TRBV5-6 and TRBJ2-1, reads DAGVTQSPTHLIKTRGQQVTLRCSPKSGHDTVSWYQQALGQGPQFIFQYYEEEERQRGNFPDRFSGHQFPNYSSELNVNALLLGDSALYLCASSLLAGASYNEQFFGPGTRLTVL.

The V call is TRBV28, the J call TRBJ2-7, with TRBD2 as a possible D gene (6 bases). Germline V gene lookup returns CDR1 MDHEN and CDR2 SYDVKM. The V end was cut by 2 bases, the J end by 4 bases, with 18 bases between. The CDR3 totals 16 residues. CDR3 in DNA: TGTGCCAGCAGTTTAGCGGGGTTCGAAGGTGTTTACGAGCAGTACTTC. The encoded protein is CASSLAGFEGVYEQYF.

The chain employs TRBV4-3 and TRBJ1-5; D is unclear. The CDR3 consists of 14 residues. V gave up 0 bases and J gave up 4 bases, with 7 bases separating them. Germline V lookup: CDR1 LGHNA, CDR2 YSLEER. The CDR3 region is CASSQDPRNQPQHF. The CDR3 DNA is TGCGCCAGCAGCCAAGATCCCAGGAATCAGCCCCAGCATTTT.

As regards this clone: Other DNA sequences in this specimen translate into the identical CDR3. The rearrangement links TRBV6-5 to TRBJ1-1; no definite D call. Per germline, CDR1 MNHEY and CDR2 SVGAGI. V shed 0 bases and J shed 5 bases, with 13 bases lying between them. CDR3 size: 15 residues. CDR3 loop: CASSYSISGETEAFF. Written as DNA, the CDR3 is TGTGCCAGCAGTTACTCGATATCCGGGGAAACTGAAGCTTTCTTT.

This chain connects TRBV28 to TRBJ2-7, with 11 nucleotides matching TRBD2. Germline loops: CDR1 MDHEN, CDR2 SYDVKM. CDR3 length equals 14 residues. With V trimmed by 2 bases and J by 6 bases, 3 bases remained unmatched. The DNA of the CDR3 is TGTGCCAGCAGTTTAATGCTAGCGGGAGGCGAGCAGTACTTC. This codes for CASSLMLAGGEQYF.

V usage is TRBV28 and J usage is TRBJ1-2, with 8 bases identical to TRBD1. This CDR3 spans 14 amino acids. Germline V gives CDR1 MDHEN, CDR2 SYDVKM. J lost 4 bases, V lost 6 bases, and 7 bases had no gene match. This chain's CDR3 is CASRSTGAAYGYTF. The CDR3 DNA reads as TGTGCCAGCAGGTCGACAGGGGCCGCCTATGGCTACACCTTC.

This chain links TRBV6-6 with TRBJ1-1; 10 bases map to TRBD1. V gave up 2 bases and J gave up 11 bases; unmatched junction bases: 2. Germline loops: CDR1 MNHNY, CDR2 SVGAGI (reference sequence). The CDR3 contains 12 residues. The CDR3 bases are TGTGCCAGCAGTTACGCGGACAGGGGGGCTTTCTTT. Protein product: CASSYADRGAFF.

The chain has TRBV15 and TRBJ2-1, with 11 bases that match TRBD2. This CDR3 contains 16 residues. Germline trimming cut 3 bases from V and 8 bases from J; bases unmatched to any gene: 9. Germline V gene lookup returns CDR1 LNHNV and CDR2 YYDKDF (reference sequence). The CDR3 DNA reads TGTGCCACCAGCAGGACCGGACTAGCGGGTGGCGATGAGCAGTTCTTC. As protein: CATSRTGLAGGDEQFF.

V and J are TRBV4-1 and TRBJ2-3; TRBD2 matches 11 bases. The J segment lost 3 bases and the V segment lost 5 bases, leaving 13 bases of the junction unmatched. The CDR3 runs to 18 residues. Germline loops: CDR1 MGHRA, CDR2 YSYEKL. The CDR3 bases are TGCGCCAGCAGCAAAGGGCTAGCGGGAGGACCCGGGACAGATACGCAGTATTTT. Its translation: CASSKGLAGGPGTDTQYF.

V and J are TRBV4-2 and TRBJ2-2; 8 positions agree with TRBD2. J lost 5 bases, V lost 4 bases, and 6 bases had no gene match. Per germline, CDR1 LGHNA and CDR2 YNFKEQ. The length of the CDR3 is 15 residues. This chain's CDR3 is CASSPQREYTGELFF. CDR3 DNA sequence: TGTGCCAGCAGCCCACAGCGGGAGTATACCGGGGAGCTGTTTTTT.

The V and J genes are TRBV4-3 and TRBJ2-2; 9 bases agree with TRBD2. V gave up 1 base and J gave up 5 bases; unmatched junction bases: 2. Germline CDR1 LGHNA, CDR2 YSLEER. The CDR3 runs 15 residues. The CDR3 nucleotides are TGCGCCAGCAGCCAAGGGCTAGCGGGAACCGGGGAGCTGTTTTTT. It yields the protein CASSQGLAGTGELFF.

The count of this clone is one. The genes are TRBV10-3 and TRBJ1-3; D is undetermined. Germline CDR1 ENHRY, CDR2 SYGVKD. Trimming removed 11 bases from V and 0 bases from J, with 20 bases in between. The CDR3 spans 16 residues. The CDR3 region is CASKLQLVSSGNTIYF. CDR3 DNA: TGTGCCTCGAAACTCCAGTTAGTGAGCTCTGGAAACACCATATATTTT.

The chain has TRBV20-1 and TRBJ2-1, with D uncertain. Germline V lookup: CDR1 DFQATT, CDR2 SNEGSKA (reference sequence). The CDR3 contains 11 residues. V was cut by 5 bases and J by 6 bases, with 8 bases left in between. Here the CDR3 DNA reads TGCAGTGCTCAGAGACTCAATGAGCAGTTCTTC. This encodes CSAQRLNEQFF.

CDR3 sequence: CAINSGSTEAFF. CDR3 DNA: TGTGCCATCAACTCAGGGTCCACTGAAGCTTTCTTT. The V gene is TRBV10-3, the J gene TRBJ1-1; tentative D call: TRBD1 (5 bases). This CDR3 comprises 12 residues. V lost 7 bases to trimming and J lost 4 bases, with 10 bases between them. CDR1 is ENHRY and CDR2 is SYGVKD in the germline V gene.

The chain carries TRBV11-3 and TRBJ2-3; TRBD2 is a possible D gene (5 bases). This CDR3 has 13 amino acids. Germline values: CDR1 SGHNT, CDR2 YENEEA. V was cut by 4 bases and J by 4 bases, with 9 bases left in between. CDR3 nucleotides: TGTGCCAGCAGCTCTAGCTTTTCAGATACGCAGTATTTT. It is translated as CASSSSFSDTQYF.

V is TRBV19 and J is TRBJ1-1; D is ambiguous. Per the germline V gene, CDR1 is LNHDA and CDR2 is SQIVND (reference sequence). This CDR3 spans 14 amino acids. The V end was cut by 3 bases, the J end by 3 bases, with 11 bases between. CDR3 protein: CASSIGQADTEAFF. The CDR3 nucleotides read TGTGCCAGTAGTATCGGGCAGGCAGACACTGAAGCTTTCTTT.

With respect to this clone: Relative to the germline gene, one junction end is altered; a read error may explain this. V usage is TRBV7-8 and J usage is TRBJ2-7; 13 bases map to TRBD2. Germline CDR1 reads SGHVS; CDR2 reads FQNEAQ. The CDR3 is 14 residues long. Here the CDR3 DNA reads TGTGCCAGCAGCTTTGGACTAGCGGGAGTAGGGGGAGACTTC. Its protein product is CASSFGLAGVGGDF.

The chain has TRBV7-2 and TRBJ1-4; D gene unclear. Between the trimmed V and J ends, which lost 2 bases and 1 base, there was a span of 17 bases. Germline V gives CDR1 SGHTA, CDR2 FQGNSA. The CDR3 extends over 18 amino acids. This CDR3 is CASSLIPAATLTNEKLFF. As DNA, the CDR3 is TGTGCCAGCAGCTTAATCCCGGCAGCAACCTTAACTAATGAAAAACTGTTTTTT.